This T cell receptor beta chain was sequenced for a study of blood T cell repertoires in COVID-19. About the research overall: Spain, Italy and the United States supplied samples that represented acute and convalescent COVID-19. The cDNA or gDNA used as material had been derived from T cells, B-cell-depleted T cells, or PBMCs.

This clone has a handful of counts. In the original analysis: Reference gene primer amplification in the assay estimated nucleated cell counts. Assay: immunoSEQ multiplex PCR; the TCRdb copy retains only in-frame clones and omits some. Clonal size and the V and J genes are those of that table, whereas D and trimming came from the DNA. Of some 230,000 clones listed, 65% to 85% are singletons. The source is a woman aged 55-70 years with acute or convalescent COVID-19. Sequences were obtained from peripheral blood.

The CDR3 region is CASSGGTGGQETQYF. CDR3 in DNA: TGTGCCAGCAGCGGCGGCACAGGGGGCCAAGAGACCCAGTACTTC. The J gene is TRBJ2-5, the V gene TRBV7-9, with 8 bases that match TRBD1. V was clipped by 5 bases and J by 1 base; unmatched bases: 6. The CDR3 length is 15 residues. Germline values: CDR1 SEHNR, CDR2 FQNEAQ (reference sequence).